Described below is a single T cell receptor beta chain sequence and its context. The data stem from a study of blood T cell repertoires in COVID-19. The overall study: COVID-19 samples collected from the United States, Italy and Spain covered acute and convalescent phases.

In the original analysis: Using reference gene primer amplification, nucleated cell counts were estimated. Sequenced by immunoSEQ multiplex PCR; TCRdb stores in-frame clones only, minus some. The V and J calls and clone size were taken over from that table, and D and trimming were inferred from the DNA. The sample has about 240,000 clones, 83% seen once. Unmatched junction bases numbered 5, after V lost 7 bases and J lost 3 bases. CDR1 is MNHEY and CDR2 is SVGAGI in the germline V gene. The length of the CDR3 is 15 residues. The sequenced material came from PBMCs or T cells enriched from blood (not recorded which). The rearrangement links TRBV6-5 to TRBJ2-5; 13 bases line up with TRBD2. The TCR was taken from a woman between 40 and 55 years old who had been exposed to COVID-19. In DNA form, the CDR3 reads TGTGCCAGCACCAAAGGGACTAGCGGGGAAGAGACCCAGTACTTC. It encodes CASTKGTSGEETQYF.